This T cell receptor (beta chain) was captured by sequencing in a study of early T cells in non-severe SARS-CoV-2 infection. Study-level information: Chains were unpaired, as sequencing was done on bulk RNA from unsorted whole blood.

This clonotype showed up many times. Individual cDNA molecules received unique molecular identifiers. TCRdb re-called the 5' RACE reads with MiXCR, one entry per CDR3 protein. The sample has about 83,000 distinct CDR3 sequences; more than 9% are singletons. The CDR3 has 14 amino acids. V lost 3 bases and J 4 bases, leaving 15 bases between the germline ends. Germline loops: CDR1 GTSNPN, CDR2 SVGIG (reference sequence). Sequencing used whole blood, obtained at baseline. This TCR derives from an adult who was a healthcare worker with PCR-confirmed SARS-CoV-2 infection or an uninfected control (not recorded which). The chain joins TRBV30 to TRBJ1-2, with D perhaps TRBD1 (6 bases). The CDR3 reads CAWRKQGRAYGYTF. CDR3 coding DNA: TGTGCCTGGAGGAAACAGGGTCGGGCCTATGGCTACACCTTC.